The sample holds a few counts of the clone carrying this TCR beta chain. The target antigen is unknown. The CDR3 contains 14 residues. Germline loops: CDR1 DFQATT, CDR2 SNEGSKA (reference sequence). This sample stems from a study of response to subunit inactivated influenza vaccine. General study points: Authors suggested each seasonal influenza vaccination recruits few new T cells.

TCRdb processed the RT-PCR reads anew with MiXCR; each CDR3 protein has one entry. The table lists some 500,000 distinct CDR3 sequences, 15% to 20% of them singletons, with 3% to 3.5% in the top ten. This clonotype was sampled from a man in his fifties or sixties who received an inactivated influenza vaccine. This chain joins TRBV20-1 and TRBJ2-1; TRBD2 might be the D (7 bases). Source: CD4+ T cells sorted from PBMCs, taken 23 months after vaccination. CDR3 residues: CRADRGASYNEQFF. The CDR3 DNA reads TGCAGAGCCGACCGGGGGGCCAGCTACAATGAGCAGTTCTTC.